Below are 10 T cell receptor beta chains sequenced from a single sample in a study of cytomegalovirus exposure and HLA in healthy donors. The study ran its PCR with 60 Vbeta and 13 Jbeta primers. Clones were read by immunoSEQ multiplex PCR, and TCRdb kept only the in-frame ones, dropping some. The table lists about 130,000 clones, approximately 84% of them singletons, with 2.7% in the top ten. Specimen: PBMCs. These receptor sequences come from a boy aged 2 to 10 in good health and CMV-seronegative.

The V and J genes are TRBV6-6 and TRBJ2-2; 10 bases align to TRBD1. CDR3 length: 13 residues. Germline V gives CDR1 MNHNY, CDR2 SVGAGI (reference sequence). After removal of 6 bases from V and 10 bases from J, the junction contained 5 bases not matched to a gene. The CDR3 here is CASSRQGAVELFF. Written as DNA, the CDR3 is TGTGCCAGCAGCCGACAGGGGGCCGTGGAGCTGTTTTTT.

This sequence joins TRBV6-4 and TRBJ2-6; 7 bases fit TRBD1. Germline CDR1 MRHNA, CDR2 SNTAGT. The CDR3 is made up of 15 amino acids. V trimming: 5 bases; J trimming: 4 bases; junction bases outside the gene matches: 5. The CDR3 DNA follows: TGTGCCAGCAGTATTACAGGGGCGGGGGCCAACGTCCTGACTTTC. It yields the protein CASSITGAGANVLTF.

J is TRBJ2-1 and V is TRBV11-2; D gene ambiguous. Germline V gives CDR1 SGHAT, CDR2 FQNNGV. The CDR3 totals 12 residues. With 3 bases removed from V and 7 bases from J, the gap between germline ends came to 7 bases. CDR3 protein: CASSLAVNEQFF. The CDR3 bases are TGTGCCAGCAGCTTGGCTGTGAATGAGCAGTTCTTC.

The chain recombines TRBV7-9 with TRBJ1-1, with a possible D match to TRBD1 (6 bases). Germline CDR1 and CDR2: SEHNR and FQNEAQ (reference sequence). The V gene lost 2 bases and the J gene lost 7 bases, with 8 bases spanning the gap. The CDR3 length is 12 residues. The CDR3 loop is CASSLQGIEAFF. Here the CDR3 DNA reads TGTGCCAGCAGCTTACAGGGGATTGAAGCTTTCTTT.

The J gene is TRBJ1-6, the V gene TRBV6-1; 8 nucleotides match TRBD1. CDR3 size: 15 residues. Germline trimming cut 4 bases from V and 7 bases from J; bases unmatched to any gene: 6. CDR1 is MNHNS and CDR2 is SASEGT in the germline V gene. The CDR3 sequence is CASSAKTGDNSPLHF. In DNA, the CDR3 is TGTGCCAGCAGTGCCAAGACAGGGGACAATTCACCCCTCCACTTT.

The CDR3 region is CASEGTGGAEKLFF. CDR3 DNA sequence: TGTGCCAGCGAGGGGACAGGGGGTGCTGAAAAACTGTTTTTT. The chain is built from TRBV6-6 and TRBJ1-4; TRBD1 aligns across 11 bases. The germline gives CDR1 MNHNY, CDR2 SVGAGI (reference sequence). V shed 8 bases and J 7 bases; nucleotides not matched to a gene: 6. This CDR3 is built from 14 residues.

This chain uses TRBV6-1 with TRBJ1-2; possible D gene TRBD1, 6 bases. Deletions cut 4 bases from V and 6 bases from J, with 24 bases between. The CDR3 contains 17 residues. Germline values: CDR1 MNHNS, CDR2 SASEGT. CDR3 bases: TGTGCCAGCAGTGCCCAGGCAACGGGACACTCCTCGGATGGCTACACCTTC. It specifies CASSAQATGHSSDGYTF.

The V and J genes are TRBV19 and TRBJ2-1; possible D gene TRBD1, 6 bases. Germline V gene data show CDR1 as LNHDA and CDR2 as SQIVND (reference sequence). Deletions cut 3 bases from V and 7 bases from J, with 13 bases between. The CDR3 covers 14 residues. The CDR3 sequence: CASSIQGPWNEQFF. In DNA, the CDR3 is TGTGCCAGTAGTATTCAGGGGCCCTGGAATGAGCAGTTCTTC.

The J gene is TRBJ1-4, the V gene TRBV13; D is undetermined. CDR1 is PRHDT and CDR2 is FYEKMQ in the germline V gene (reference sequence). The CDR3 runs 14 residues. V was shortened by 1 base and J by 1 base, with 4 bases between the two germline ends. Here the CDR3 reads CASSLDGTNEKLFF. Written as DNA, the CDR3 is TGTGCCAGCAGCTTAGACGGAACTAATGAAAAACTGTTTTTT. The full variable domain, its missing parts supplied by reference TRBV13 and TRBJ1-4, is AAGVIQSPRHLIKEKRETATLKCYPIPRHDTVYWYQQGPGQDPQFLISFYEKMQSDKGSIPDRFSAQQFSDYHSELNMSSLELGDSALYFCASSLDGTNEKLFFGSGTQLSVL.

This clone was seen just once. The CDR3 here is CASSLGGGQSYGYTF. CDR3 bases: TGTGCCAGCAGCTTGGGGGGAGGACAAAGCTATGGCTACACCTTC. The rearrangement joins TRBV7-9 to TRBJ1-2; maybe TRBD1 (5 bases). Germline V lookup: CDR1 SEHNR, CDR2 FQNEAQ (reference sequence). This CDR3 is 15 amino acids long. V was shortened by 3 bases and J by 4 bases, with 15 bases between the two germline ends.